The sequence of this TCR beta chain was determined in a study of blood T cell repertoires in COVID-19. As for the study in general: Samples of COVID-19 (acute and convalescent) were obtained from the United States, Italy and Spain. Nucleic acid was either cDNA or gDNA, and it came from T cells, B-cell-depleted T cells, or PBMCs.

During the 2 weeks before they entered the study, exposed participants had met someone with a PCR-confirmed or clinician-diagnosed COVID-19 case. TCRdb's table, derived via immunoSEQ multiplex PCR, lists solely in-frame clones and lacks some. The sample consists of 130,000 to 150,000 clones, roughly 84% of them appearing once. The CDR3 contains 17 residues. Germline CDR1 MRHNA, CDR2 SNTAGT. V trimming: 5 bases; J trimming: 4 bases; junction bases outside the gene matches: 12. This TCR derives from a woman between 45 and 65 years old who had been exposed to COVID-19. The chain employs TRBV6-4 and TRBJ1-3; TRBD1 aligns across 9 bases. What was sequenced was PBMCs or T cells enriched from blood (not recorded which). The CDR3 nucleotides are TGTGCCAGCAGTATTTCCACGGATGGGACAGGGGGAAACACCATATATTTT. Translated: CASSISTDGTGGNTIYF.